This passage covers 10 T cell receptor beta chains from one sample sequenced in a study of blood T cell repertoires in COVID-19. Libraries were prepared by immunoSEQ multiplex PCR; TCRdb keeps only in-frame clonotypes and omits some of them. The sample yields around 150,000 clones, 80% seen once. The sample comprised peripheral blood. These receptors all stem from a woman aged 45-60 years with acute or convalescent COVID-19.

This chain joins TRBV10-2 and TRBJ2-1; TRBD2 agrees at 8 bases. CDR3 length: 15 amino acids. Trimming took 6 bases from V and 0 from J; bases not matched to a gene: 4. From germline, CDR1 is WSHSY and CDR2 SAAADI. The CDR3 reads CASRLAESSYNEQFF. DNA of the CDR3: TGCGCCAGCAGACTAGCGGAATCCTCCTACAATGAGCAGTTCTTC.

V gene TRBV28 combines with J gene TRBJ2-7, with TRBD1 matching 9 bases. The CDR3 spans 16 residues. The V segment lost 5 bases and the J segment 7 bases; nucleotides outside the gene matches: 15. Germline V lookup: CDR1 MDHEN, CDR2 SYDVKM. The CDR3 nucleotides read TGTGCCAGCAGTACATTTCGGACAGGGGATATTTTGGAGCAGTACTTC. This codes for CASSTFRTGDILEQYF.

This clone occurred a few times. The chain has TRBV2 and TRBJ1-5; a weak D match, TRBD1 (5 bases). V was pared by 6 bases and J by 2 bases, with 11 bases between. The CDR3 spans 14 residues. From germline, CDR1 is SNHLY and CDR2 FYNNEI. CDR3 nucleotide sequence: TGTGCCAGCAGCCTTATGACAGGCAATCAGCCCCAGCATTTT. Protein sequence: CASSLMTGNQPQHF.

The chain links TRBV5-1 to TRBJ2-5, with TRBD1 matching over 7 bases. The CDR3 is 15 amino acids. Germline trimming cut 0 bases from V and 1 base from J; bases unmatched to any gene: 3. Germline V gene data show CDR1 as SGHRS and CDR2 as YFSETQ. In DNA form, the CDR3 reads TGCGCCAGCAGCTTGGGCCGGGACAGCCAAGAGACCCAGTACTTC. This gives the protein CASSLGRDSQETQYF. Based on the CDR3 plus reference TRBV5-1 and TRBJ2-5, the full variable domain is KAGVTQTPRYLIKTRGQQVTLSCSPISGHRSVSWYQQTPGQGLQFLFEYFSETQRNKGNFPGRFSGRQFSNSRSEMNVSTLELGDSALYLCASSLGRDSQETQYFGPGTRLLVL.

The gene calls are TRBV6-5 and TRBJ1-1, with D uncertain. The CDR3 length is 13 residues. Germline CDR1 reads MNHEY; CDR2 reads SVGAGI. Trimming removed 3 bases at V and 5 bases at J, with 10 bases between. The CDR3 bases are TGTGCCAGCAGTTATGGCGGAGAAACTGAAGCTTTCTTT. This codes for CASSYGGETEAFF.

The chain joins TRBV30 to TRBJ1-2, with D hard to call. V lost 3 bases to trimming and J lost 12 bases, with 17 bases between them. Germline V gene data show CDR1 as GTSNPN and CDR2 as SVGIG (reference sequence). The CDR3 loop spans 12 amino acids. The CDR3 DNA reads TGTGCCTGGAGCCGGTTAAGTCAGGCTGACACCTTC. It encodes CAWSRLSQADTF.

The chain has TRBV28 and TRBJ1-2; no clear D. The CDR3 consists of 15 residues. The V gene lost 6 bases and the J gene lost 3 bases, with 17 bases spanning the gap. Germline V CDR1 and CDR2: MDHEN, SYDVKM. CDR3 amino acids: CASSPPDGDYYGYTF. CDR3 coding DNA: TGTGCCAGCAGCCCGCCAGACGGCGACTACTATGGCTACACCTTC.

The CDR3 region is CASSLEQGALAYEQYF. CDR3 in DNA: TGCGCCAGCAGCCTCGAGCAGGGGGCCTTAGCCTACGAGCAGTACTTC. The J gene is TRBJ2-7, the V gene TRBV5-1; TRBD1 matches at 8 bases. The V gene's germline CDR1 is SGHRS and CDR2 YFSETQ. J was trimmed by 2 bases and V by 4 bases; bases with no gene match: 11. CDR3 length equals 16 residues.

This clone showed up just a few times. For the CDR3, the DNA is TGCGCCAGCAGCCAAGACTTAGTCCTTAGCTCCTACGAGCAGTACTTC. Its protein product is CASSQDLVLSSYEQYF. This chain joins TRBV4-3 and TRBJ2-7; D is unresolved. V dropped 0 bases and J dropped 0 bases, with 12 bases sitting between them. The CDR3 spans 16 residues. The germline V gene has CDR1 LGHNA and CDR2 YSLEER.

The chain uses TRBV5-8 and TRBJ2-1, with 10 bases fitting TRBD2. V was clipped by 0 bases and J by 3 bases; unmatched bases: 6. Germline CDR1 reads SGHTS; CDR2 reads YDEGEE. The CDR3 loop spans 17 amino acids. The DNA for the CDR3 is TGTGCCAGCAGCTTGGAACTAGCGGGGCTAAACTACAATGAGCAGTTCTTC. It encodes CASSLELAGLNYNEQFF.